Below, 29 T cell receptor beta chains from the same sample are listed, as sequenced in a study of sequential checkpoint blockade in melanoma. Treatment given: randomized to nivolumab then ipilimumab (arm A) or the reverse (arm B). Generated by immunoSEQ multiplex PCR, the TCRdb table keeps only in-frame clones and is missing some. The sample holds 9,000 to 13,000 clones, more than 25% seen once. The source material was tumor tissue (inferred from file names), sampled from a patient given nivolumab and ipilimumab in sequence. The receptors here all came from a human donor with melanoma.

This clone has only a few counts. This chain connects TRBV30 to TRBJ1-1, with 7 bases aligning to TRBD1. V was pared by 8 bases and J by 11 bases, with 14 bases of the junction left unmatched. Germline CDR1 is GTSNPN and CDR2 is SVGIG (reference sequence). This CDR3 has 12 amino acids. The CDR3 loop reads CAGGGGGADAFF. CDR3 coding DNA: TGTGCCGGGGGTGGAGGGGGCGCGGACGCTTTCTTT.

This clone has a count of ten or more. This sequence joins TRBV4-1 and TRBJ1-3; D unresolved. This CDR3 region has 18 residues. V lost 2 bases and J 3 bases, leaving 20 bases between the germline ends. Per germline, CDR1 MGHRA and CDR2 YSYEKL. CDR3 sequence (DNA): TGCGCCAGCAGCCAATCCCACGGGGTCTTAGGCGGTGGAAACACCATATATTTT. Its protein product is CASSQSHGVLGGGNTIYF.

This clone has only a few counts. The V gene is TRBV19, the J gene TRBJ1-5; tentative D call: TRBD1 (5 bases). V was cut by 5 bases and J by 0 bases, with 20 bases left in between. Germline lookup yields CDR1 LNHDA and CDR2 SQIVND (reference sequence). CDR3 length equals 18 residues. CDR3 in amino acids: CASSLSGTAFNSNQPQHF. In DNA, the CDR3 is TGTGCCAGTAGTCTTTCCGGGACCGCCTTTAATAGCAATCAGCCCCAGCATTTT. Supplemented by reference TRBV19 and TRBJ1-5, the full variable domain reads DGGITQSPKYLFRKEGQNVTLSCEQNLNHDAMYWYRQDPGQGLRLIYYSQIVNDFQKGDIAEGYSVSREKKESFPLTVTSAQKNPTAFYLCASSLSGTAFNSNQPQHFGDGTRLSIL.

This chain joins TRBV6-7 and TRBJ2-3; D remains unclear. TRBV6-7 is assigned to the ORF class and has an uncertain function. The V end lost 7 bases, the J end lost 3 bases, and 5 bases lay between the germline ends. This CDR3 is built from 11 residues. The CDR3 sequence: CASTRTDTQYF. As DNA, the CDR3 is TGTGCCAGCACCCGAACAGATACGCAGTATTTT.

The chain recombines TRBV11-3 with TRBJ1-2; TRBD1 might be the D (5 bases). Deletions cut 5 bases from V and 8 bases from J, with 18 bases between. The CDR3 consists of 14 residues. Germline lookup yields CDR1 SGHNT and CDR2 YENEEA. Here the CDR3 DNA reads TGTGCCAGCAGCCCAGGGAGGGATATAGGAGGCTACACCTTC. This encodes CASSPGRDIGGYTF.

This rearrangement joins TRBV12-5 to TRBJ2-1; tentative D call: TRBD2 (5 bases). From germline, CDR1 is LGHNT and CDR2 FRNRAP. The CDR3 contains 15 residues. Trimming shortened V by 2 bases and J by 0 bases, and 8 bases separated the two germline ends. CDR3 region: CASGLTGYSYNEQFF. For the CDR3, the DNA is TGTGCTAGTGGTTTGACGGGGTACTCCTACAATGAGCAGTTCTTC.

V usage is TRBV30 and J usage is TRBJ2-1; tentative D call: TRBD1 (5 bases). Between the trimmed V and J ends, which lost 4 bases and 0 bases, there was a span of 10 bases. Per the germline V gene, CDR1 is GTSNPN and CDR2 is SVGIG (reference sequence). CDR3 length: 14 residues. The CDR3 DNA follows: TGTGCCTGGACCCAGGGTAGCTCCTACAATGAGCAGTTCTTC. Amino acids: CAWTQGSSYNEQFF.

This clone was observed a handful of times. The chain employs TRBV9 and TRBJ2-7; TRBD2 agrees at 10 bases. Germline V gene data show CDR1 as SGDLS and CDR2 as YYNGEE. The V segment lost 5 bases and the J segment 5 bases; nucleotides outside the gene matches: 10. CDR3 size: 15 residues. CDR3 nucleotides: TGTGCCAGCAGTGTTAGGGGGACTAGCGAAAACGAGCAGTACTTC. This gives the protein CASSVRGTSENEQYF.

The rearrangement joins TRBV19 to TRBJ1-1; 11 positions match TRBD1. This CDR3 has 16 residues. The V gene's germline CDR1 is LNHDA and CDR2 SQIVND (reference sequence). J lost 8 bases, V lost 4 bases, and 12 bases had no gene match. The DNA for the CDR3 is TGTGCCAGTAGTACACGATCGGGACAGGGGGGCACCGAAGCTTTCTTT. Amino acid sequence: CASSTRSGQGGTEAFF.

The sample holds a few counts of this clone. The chain has TRBV6-8 and TRBJ1-2, with 7 bases fitting TRBD1. The CDR3 consists of 13 residues. Germline loops: CDR1 MNHGY, CDR2 SAAAGT. V shed 7 bases and J 4 bases; nucleotides not matched to a gene: 6. CDR3 region: CASNIQGPYGYTF. As DNA, the CDR3 is TGTGCCAGCAATATACAGGGGCCCTATGGCTACACCTTC.

This clone has a handful of counts. The chain employs TRBV11-3 and TRBJ2-1; TRBD2 aligns across 11 bases. Trimming removed 5 bases from V and 4 bases from J; junction bases left unmatched: 4. This CDR3 has 15 residues. Germline V gene sequence: CDR1 SGHNT, CDR2 YENEEA. CDR3 loop: CASSTGTSGYNEQFF. DNA of the CDR3: TGTGCCAGCAGCACCGGGACTAGCGGTTACAATGAGCAGTTCTTC. Combining the CDR3 with reference TRBV11-3 and TRBJ2-1 gives the whole variable domain EAGVVQSPRYKIIEKKQPVAFWCNPISGHNTLYWYLQNLGQGPELLIRYENEEAVDDSQLPKDRFSAERLKGVDSTLKIQPAELGDSAVYLCASSTGTSGYNEQFFGPGTRLTVL.

Sample share makes this clone medium-sized. This rearrangement joins TRBV6-8 to TRBJ1-5; possible D gene TRBD1, 6 bases. Per the germline V gene, CDR1 is MNHGY and CDR2 is SAAAGT. The CDR3 runs to 14 residues. Trimming removed 6 bases from V and 2 bases from J, with 11 bases in between. CDR3 loop: CASRHRDGNQPQHF. DNA of the CDR3: TGTGCCAGCAGGCACAGGGATGGCAATCAGCCCCAGCATTTT.

This clone appeared a few times. The CDR3 here is CASSQDLMEKLFF. CDR3 DNA: TGCGCCAGCAGCCAAGATTTAATGGAAAAACTGTTTTTT. The chain combines TRBV23-1 with TRBJ1-4; no definite D call. TRBV23-1 is sorted into the ORF group, with uncertain function. V was pared by 6 bases and J by 8 bases, with 13 bases between. This CDR3 has 13 residues.

By share, this clone counts as medium-sized (0.01 to 0.1%). The chain has TRBV9 and TRBJ2-2; D not certain. Trimming cost V 0 bases and J 3 bases, with 15 bases left between them. Germline V gives CDR1 SGDLS, CDR2 YYNGEE. This CDR3 is 17 amino acids long. As DNA, the CDR3 is TGTGCCAGCAGCGTAGAGGACCACCTCGGAGACACCGGGGAGCTGTTTTTT. Residues: CASSVEDHLGDTGELFF.

The genes are TRBV7-1 and TRBJ1-1; no definite D call. TRBV7-1 is filed as an ORF, its function uncertain. The CDR3 has 13 residues. V shed 4 bases and J shed 4 bases, with 10 bases lying between them. The CDR3 protein is CASSLGVGTEAFF. The CDR3 nucleotides read TGTGCCAGCAGCTTAGGTGTGGGCACTGAAGCTTTCTTT.

The chain recombines TRBV4-1 with TRBJ2-1; D assignment may be TRBD1 or TRBD2 (5 bases each). The V gene's germline CDR1 is MGHRA and CDR2 YSYEKL. CDR3 length: 14 residues. The V gene lost 0 bases and the J gene lost 6 bases, with 9 bases spanning the gap. The CDR3 spells CASSQDQGPNEQFF. CDR3 bases: TGCGCCAGCAGCCAAGATCAGGGACCCAATGAGCAGTTCTTC.

This clone appeared a few times. This chain connects TRBV10-3 to TRBJ2-3, with 9 positions matching TRBD1. CDR1 ENHRY and CDR2 SYGVKD come from the germline V gene. This CDR3 has 14 residues. V trimming: 4 bases; J trimming: 4 bases; junction bases outside the gene matches: 3. CDR3 coding DNA: TGTGCCATCAGTGGGGGACAGGGAGCAGATACGCAGTATTTT. This encodes CAISGGQGADTQYF.

The chain recombines TRBV19 with TRBJ1-5; 10 bases match TRBD1. The V and J ends lost 10 bases and 2 bases, in that order; junction bases with no gene match: 5. Germline CDR1 is LNHDA and CDR2 is SQIVND (reference sequence). The length of the CDR3 is 14 residues. In DNA form, the CDR3 reads TGTGCCACCTCCGGGACAGGGGGCAATCAGCCCCAGCATTTT. This sequence encodes CATSGTGGNQPQHF.

This clone has only a few counts. This chain connects TRBV6-8 to TRBJ2-5, with 9 bases lining up with TRBD2. V lost 5 bases, J lost 5 bases, and 15 bases stayed unmatched. This CDR3 is built from 17 residues. Per the germline V gene, CDR1 is MNHGY and CDR2 is SAAAGT. The CDR3: CASSLPTRGLADETQYF. In DNA, the CDR3 is TGTGCCAGCAGTCTCCCAACCCGGGGACTAGCAGACGAGACCCAGTACTTC.

The chain has TRBV6-7 and TRBJ2-3; the D gene is possibly TRBD2 (5 bases). TRBV6-7 is flagged as an ORF with uncertain function. The V end was cut by 0 bases, the J end by 7 bases, with 14 bases between. The CDR3 has 15 residues. Here the CDR3 reads CASSYSDGPDYTQYF. CDR3 DNA sequence: TGTGCCAGCAGTTACTCCGACGGCCCGGACTATACGCAGTATTTT.

There are many counts of this clone. The chain carries TRBV11-3 and TRBJ2-3, with a possible D match to TRBD1 (6 bases). The CDR3 is made up of 15 amino acids. Germline lookup yields CDR1 SGHNT and CDR2 YENEEA. Trimming removed 5 bases from V and 6 bases from J, with 18 bases in between. The CDR3, as DNA: TGTGCCAGCAGCGCCCCAGGACAGTGGAAGGATACGCAGTATTTT. Protein product: CASSAPGQWKDTQYF.

By share, this clone counts as medium-sized. The rearrangement uses TRBV30 and TRBJ1-1; D uncertain. CDR3 size: 14 residues. The germline V gene has CDR1 GTSNPN and CDR2 SVGIG (reference sequence). Trimming shortened V by 0 bases and J by 0 bases, and 8 bases separated the two germline ends. The CDR3 DNA follows: TGTGCCTGGAGTGTCGGTTTCATGAACACTGAAGCTTTCTTT. Translated: CAWSVGFMNTEAFF.

Only a few counts were recorded for this clone. The J gene is TRBJ2-1, the V gene TRBV6-8, with no clear D. V was trimmed by 5 bases and J by 0 bases, leaving 11 bases between them. Germline CDR1 and CDR2: MNHGY and SAAAGT. CDR3 length: 15 residues. The chain's CDR3 is CASSPRPPSYNEQFF. In nucleotides, the CDR3 is TGTGCCAGCAGTCCACGGCCCCCCTCCTACAATGAGCAGTTCTTC.

As DNA, the CDR3 is TGTGCCAGCAGCCCCCACAGGTCTAACTATGGCTACACCTTC. Protein sequence: CASSPHRSNYGYTF. V is TRBV11-3 and J is TRBJ1-2, with a possible D match to TRBD1 (5 bases). Trimming took off 5 bases at V and 0 bases at J, with 10 bases between the two ends. Germline assignment: CDR1 SGHNT and CDR2 YENEEA. This CDR3 contains 14 residues.

This clone appeared a few times. This rearrangement joins TRBV18 to TRBJ2-5, with 7 positions matching TRBD2. Germline trimming cut 1 base from V and 1 base from J; bases unmatched to any gene: 3. CDR3 length: 15 amino acids. Germline CDR1 is KGHSH and CDR2 is LQKENI. The CDR3 spells CASSPRGGGQETQYF. The CDR3 coding sequence is TGTGCCAGCTCACCACGTGGGGGGGGCCAAGAGACCCAGTACTTC.

This clone was seen ten or more times. The chain combines TRBV11-3 with TRBJ2-7; perhaps TRBD1 as D (6 bases). Germline V gives CDR1 SGHNT, CDR2 YENEEA. The ends were cut back, 5 bases at V and 1 base at J, with 21 bases in the middle. The CDR3 has 17 residues. CDR3 coding DNA: TGTGCCAGCAGCCGCCCTGGGGTACAGGGTACTTCCTACGAGCAGTACTTC. It encodes CASSRPGVQGTSYEQYF. The variable domain in full, completed from reference TRBV11-3 and TRBJ2-7, reads EAGVVQSPRYKIIEKKQPVAFWCNPISGHNTLYWYLQNLGQGPELLIRYENEEAVDDSQLPKDRFSAERLKGVDSTLKIQPAELGDSAVYLCASSRPGVQGTSYEQYFGPGTRLTVT.

This clone has more than one count but fewer than ten. The J gene is TRBJ1-5, the V gene TRBV18, with unresolved D. The germline gives CDR1 KGHSH, CDR2 LQKENI. The CDR3 is made up of 13 amino acids. The V and J ends lost 3 bases and 6 bases respectively, with 9 bases between them. The chain's CDR3 is CASSPGRSQPQHF. DNA for the CDR3: TGTGCCAGCTCACCCGGAAGGAGTCAGCCCCAGCATTTT.

This clone was seen a handful of times. This chain joins TRBV18 and TRBJ2-1, with a possible D match to TRBD2 (6 bases). This CDR3 contains 16 residues. CDR1 is KGHSH and CDR2 is LQKENI in the germline V gene. V lost 2 bases and J 7 bases, leaving 18 bases between the germline ends. As DNA, the CDR3 is TGTGCCAGCTCACCAGTGGGACTCCTAATTGGTAATGAGCAGTTCTTC. Residues: CASSPVGLLIGNEQFF.

The chain carries TRBV5-1 and TRBJ1-1; 8 bases are a match to TRBD1. Looked up from germline, CDR1 is SGHRS and CDR2 is YFSETQ. The CDR3 totals 15 residues. The junction had 8 bases not matched to a gene; V was cut back by 4 bases and J by 3 bases. CDR3 loop: CASSKGQGGDTEAFF. CDR3 coding DNA: TGCGCCAGCAGCAAAGGACAGGGAGGGGACACTGAAGCTTTCTTT.